The TCR beta chain under discussion was sequenced for a study of cytomegalovirus exposure and HLA in healthy donors. Findings and caveats of the study: According to an earlier analysis, most TCR beta V segments yielded productive rearrangements about 87% or about 30% of the time.

Germline CDR1 SGHRS, CDR2 YFSETQ. V was cut by 6 bases and J by 3 bases, with 6 bases left in between. CDR3 length: 11 residues. On this clone: The target antigen is unknown.

The PCR contained 60 Vbeta and 13 Jbeta primers. Measured with immunoSEQ multiplex PCR; TCRdb has only the in-frame clones, and not every one. Among 100,000 or so clones, 77% were seen once, and the ten largest hold 4.5% to 6%. The chain joins TRBV5-1 to TRBJ1-1, with D possibly TRBD1 on 5 matching bases. The receptor was derived from a middle-aged woman in good health and CMV-seronegative. Sequenced input: PBMCs. The CDR3 loop is CASKGYTEAFF. The CDR3 DNA reads TGCGCCAGCAAGGGGTACACTGAAGCTTTCTTT.